The 6 T cell receptor beta chains in this list originate from one sample, sequenced in a study of cytomegalovirus exposure and HLA in healthy donors. 60 Vbeta and 13 Jbeta primers were used in PCR. TCRdb's copy holds only in-frame clones and misses some; the assay was immunoSEQ multiplex PCR. This sample yields 170,000 or so clones, of which under 85% are seen a single time; 4.8% belongs to the top ten. Source material: PBMCs. These receptors were collected from a man younger than 35 in good health and CMV-seronegative.

The chain carries TRBV6-5 and TRBJ1-1; no reliable D call. The CDR3 loop spans 13 amino acids. In germline, CDR1 is MNHEY, CDR2 SVGAGI. V lost 2 bases to trimming and J lost 6 bases, with 10 bases between them. The DNA of the CDR3 is TGTGCCAGCAGTTACAGCAGGCTCTCTGAAGCTTTCTTT. It yields the protein CASSYSRLSEAFF.

This chain links TRBV19 with TRBJ2-7; a weak D match, TRBD1 (5 bases). Germline lookup yields CDR1 LNHDA and CDR2 SQIVND (reference sequence). V was cut by 6 bases and J by 3 bases, with 24 bases left in between. CDR3 size: 17 residues. The CDR3 nucleotides are TGTGCCAGTAGCATGGGGCCGAGGTCACGTCACCGCTACGAGCAGTACTTC. Amino acid sequence: CASSMGPRSRHRYEQYF.

The CDR3 DNA follows: TGTGCCAGCTCACAACAGGGGGCGAAGACCCAGTACTTC. Its translation: CASSQQGAKTQYF. The V gene is TRBV18, the J gene TRBJ2-5, with 9 bases aligning to TRBD1. Germline CDR1 reads KGHSH; CDR2 reads LQKENI. Trimming removed 4 bases from V and 6 bases from J; junction bases left unmatched: 3. The CDR3 loop spans 13 amino acids.

V and J are TRBV6-8 and TRBJ2-7, with 10 bases identical to TRBD1. The CDR3 covers 16 residues. Germline CDR1 and CDR2: MNHGY and SAAAGT. The ends lost 6 bases at V and 3 bases at J; junction bases unmatched: 11. CDR3 region: CASSHGLGQGNYEQYF. The CDR3 bases are TGTGCCAGCAGCCACGGGTTGGGACAGGGGAACTACGAGCAGTACTTC.

This clone was detected a few times. V usage is TRBV6-5 and J usage is TRBJ2-7; 8 nucleotides align to TRBD1. J gave up 3 bases and V 1 base, and 5 bases lay outside the gene matches. CDR3 length: 15 amino acids. Germline lookup yields CDR1 MNHEY and CDR2 SVGAGI. The CDR3 spells CASSYLDRANYEQYF. The DNA of the CDR3 is TGTGCCAGCAGTTACTTGGACAGGGCTAACTACGAGCAGTACTTC.

This rearrangement joins TRBV11-2 to TRBJ2-1; TRBD2 might be the D (6 bases). V shed 3 bases and J shed 4 bases, with 7 bases lying between them. The CDR3 has 13 residues. Germline V gene sequence: CDR1 SGHAT, CDR2 FQNNGV. CDR3 bases: TGTGCCAGCAGCTTCGGGACTTACAATGAGCAGTTCTTC. Amino acids: CASSFGTYNEQFF.